This entry lists 5 T cell receptor beta chains sequenced from one sample in a study of tissue T cells after allogeneic stem cell transplantation. Using immunoSEQ multiplex PCR, the repertoire was profiled, and TCRdb retains in-frame clones only, with some absent. The sample has over 6,500 clones, approximately 51% seen once. Stated time point: mouse harvest day 7 after allogeneic transplant. Mouse grafts combined 10^7 T-cell-depleted bone marrow cells with 10^6 splenic CD5+ T cells. The sample comprised lymph node tissue. These receptors were collected from a female BALB/c mouse given C57BL/6 T cells with graft-versus-host disease after an allogeneic hematopoietic cell transplant.

Note on this clone: Mouse names are used for the genes. The read gets to within 1 residue of the CDR3 end, and the germline J gene fills in the rest. V is TRBV1 and J is TRBJ1-1; 11 bases fit TRBD1. This CDR3 spans 14 amino acids. Germline CDR1 reads NSQYPW; CDR2 reads LRSPGD (reference sequence). V was pared by 3 bases and J by 8 bases, with 5 bases of the junction left unmatched. The CDR3 spells CTCSARDRGKEVFF. CDR3 DNA (partial): TGCACCTGCAGTGCCCGGGACAGGGGGAAGGAAGTCTTC.

As for this clone: The listed genes are named as in mouse. The read ends 1 residue before the CDR3 terminus; that terminus is restored from the germline J gene. The gene calls are TRBV13-2 and TRBJ2-5; 8 positions agree with TRBD2. J lost 6 bases, V lost 0 bases, and 3 bases had no gene match. Germline values: CDR1 NNHNN, CDR2 SYGAGS (reference sequence). The CDR3 has 14 residues. CDR3 protein: CASGDAGGFDTQYF. CDR3 DNA (partial): TGTGCCAGCGGTGATGCTGGGGGGTTCGACACCCAGTAC.

About this clone itself: Gene and germline names: mouse. With the read ending 1 residue before the CDR3 end, the germline J gene is used to fill in that end. This chain uses TRBV12-1 with TRBJ2-7; maybe TRBD2 (6 bases). CDR3 size: 14 residues. With 0 bases removed from V and 0 bases from J, the gap between germline ends came to 8 bases. Germline CDR1 SGHSN, CDR2 HYEKVE. CDR3 sequence reads: CASSLGTPSYEQYF. Partial CDR3 DNA: TGTGCCAGCTCTCTCGGGACTCCCTCCTATGAACAGTAC.

This clone was seen only a few times. The gene symbols are mouse symbols. The DNA ends 1 residue before the CDR3 does, and the rest of the CDR3 is filled in from the germline J gene. The genes are TRBV31 and TRBJ1-4; 7 positions match TRBD1. V lost 0 bases to trimming and J lost 6 bases; unmatched junction nucleotides: 4. Germline CDR1 and CDR2: GKSSPN and SITVG. CDR3 length equals 14 residues. The CDR3 loop is CAWSLTGVDERLFF. The sequenced CDR3 bases are TGTGCCTGGAGTCTCACAGGGGTGGACGAAAGATTATTT.

As for this clone: The gene names here belong to mouse. The CDR3 is cut off 1 residue early in the read; its end comes from the germline J gene. The J gene is TRBJ2-4, the V gene TRBV3, with TRBD1 identical over 8 bases. The length of the CDR3 is 14 residues. V lost 5 bases, J lost 3 bases, and 4 bases stayed unmatched. In germline, CDR1 is SNHLY, CDR2 FYNGKV (reference sequence). CDR3 in amino acids: CASSPGQGQNTLYF. CDR3 DNA, as far as it was read: TGTGCCAGCAGCCCCGGACAGGGCCAAAACACCTTGTAC. Variable domain in full (rest from reference TRBV3 and TRBJ2-4): GPKVLQIPSHQIIDMGQMVTLNCDPVSNHLYFYWYKQILGQQMEFLVNFYNGKVMEKSKLFKDQFSVERPDGSYFTLKIQPTALEDSAVYFCASSPGQGQNTLYFGAGTRLSVL.